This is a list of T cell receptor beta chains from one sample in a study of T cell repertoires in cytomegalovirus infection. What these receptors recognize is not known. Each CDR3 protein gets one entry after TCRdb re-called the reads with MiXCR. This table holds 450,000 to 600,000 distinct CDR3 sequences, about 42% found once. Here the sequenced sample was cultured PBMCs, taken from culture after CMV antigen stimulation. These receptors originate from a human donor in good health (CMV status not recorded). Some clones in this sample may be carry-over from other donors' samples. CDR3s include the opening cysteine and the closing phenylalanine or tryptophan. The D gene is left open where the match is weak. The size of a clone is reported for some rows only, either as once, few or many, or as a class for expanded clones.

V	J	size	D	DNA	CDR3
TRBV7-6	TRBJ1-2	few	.	TGTGCCAGCAGCTTAGATGGCCGGGGCTACACCTTC	CASSLDGRGYTF
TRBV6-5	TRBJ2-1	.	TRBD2	TGTGCCAGCAGCATCGGACTAGCCTACGACAATGAGCAGTTCTTC	CASSIGLAYDNEQFF
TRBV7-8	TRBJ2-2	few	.	TGTGCCAGCAGCACCCGGGACTTCGGGAACACCGGGGAGCTGTTTTTT	CASSTRDFGNTGELFF
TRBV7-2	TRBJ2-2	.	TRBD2	TGTGCCAGCAGCTTAGGGTTACTAGCGGACACCGGGGAGCTGTTTTTT	CASSLGLLADTGELFF
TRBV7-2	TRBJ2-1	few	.	TGTGCCAGCAGCTTAGCGGGAGTTTGGGAGCAGTTCTTC	CASSLAGVWEQFF
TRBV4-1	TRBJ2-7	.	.	TGCGCCAGCAGCCAGGGCGGCGGGGCCTACGAGCAGTACTTC	CASSQGGGAYEQYF
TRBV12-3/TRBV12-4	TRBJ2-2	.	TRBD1	TGTGCCAGCAGTTTAGGACAGGGGGTCACCGGGGAGCTGTTTTTT	CASSLGQGVTGELFF
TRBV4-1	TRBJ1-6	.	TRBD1	TGCGCCAGCAGCCTCGGCGGGGCCAGGGGGCTTAATTCACCCCTCCACTTT	CASSLGGARGLNSPLHF
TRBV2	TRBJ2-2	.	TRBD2	TGTGCCAGCAAGCTCGGGACTAGCGGGGGAGCCGGGGAGCTGTTTTTT	CASKLGTSGGAGELFF
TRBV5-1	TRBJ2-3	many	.	TGCGCCAGCAGCTTGGGACAAACCACAGATACGCAGTATTTT	CASSLGQTTDTQYF
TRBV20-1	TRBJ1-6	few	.	TGCAGTGCTAGCGGGGACGGCAGCTCCTATAATTCACCCCTCCACTTT	CSASGDGSSYNSPLHF
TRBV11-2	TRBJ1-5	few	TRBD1	TGTGCCAGCAGCTCCTCTGACAGGGGTCAGCCCCAGCATTTT	CASSSSDRGQPQHF
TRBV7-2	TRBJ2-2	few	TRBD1	TGTGCCAGCAGCTTAGCTCCTTTTTGGGACAGGGGGCGCATTGGGGACACCGGGGAGCTGTTTTTT	CASSLAPFWDRGRIGDTGELFF
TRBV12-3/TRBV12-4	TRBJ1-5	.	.	TGTGCCAGCAGTTACAATAATCAGCCCCAGCATTTT	CASSYNNQPQHF
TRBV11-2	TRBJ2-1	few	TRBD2	TGTGCCAGCAGCCGCGGGAGGTCCTACAATGAGCAGTTCTTC	CASSRGRSYNEQFF
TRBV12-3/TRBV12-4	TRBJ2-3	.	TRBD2	TGTGCCAGCAGTTATAGCGGGGGGGCCGGCGATACGCAGTATTTT	CASSYSGGAGDTQYF
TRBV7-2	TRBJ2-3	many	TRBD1	TGTGCCAGCAGCTTACCGACAGGGATCCTAGCAAGGTCGGGCACAGATACGCAGTATTTT	CASSLPTGILARSGTDTQYF
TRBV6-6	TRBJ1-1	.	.	TGTGCCAGCAGTACTGAAGCTTTCTTT	CASSTEAFF
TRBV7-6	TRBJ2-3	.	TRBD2	TGTGCCGACAGCGGGGGGGCCGGCACAGATACGCAGTATTTT	CADSGGAGTDTQYF
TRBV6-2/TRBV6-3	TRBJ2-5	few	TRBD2	TGTGCCAGCAGTTACGATACTAGCGGGACTCAGTACTTC	CASSYDTSGTQYF
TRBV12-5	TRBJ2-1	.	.	TGTGCTAGTGGTTTGGCGGGGACCCAGTTCTTC	CASGLAGTQFF
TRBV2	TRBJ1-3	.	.	TGTGCCAGCCAAGGGGTAGCCGGAAACACCATATATTTT	CASQGVAGNTIYF
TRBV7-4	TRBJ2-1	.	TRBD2	TGTGCCAGCAGCTTAAGCGGGAGAGGAGTACGGTACAATGAGCAGTTCTTC	CASSLSGRGVRYNEQFF
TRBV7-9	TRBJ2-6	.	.	TGTGCCAGCAGCTCAAGACAGTTCTCTGGGGCCAACGTCCTGACTTTC	CASSSRQFSGANVLTF
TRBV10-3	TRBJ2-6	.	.	TGTGCCATCACTGGCGGGGCCAACGTCCTGACTTTC	CAITGGANVLTF
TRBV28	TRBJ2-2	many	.	TGTGCCAGCAGTCCTCATCTCCCTAGGACCCACACCGGGGAGCTGTTTTTT	CASSPHLPRTHTGELFF
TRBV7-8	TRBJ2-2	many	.	TGTGCCAGCAGCGAGTTCTTCGGGGAGCTGTTTTTT	CASSEFFGELFF
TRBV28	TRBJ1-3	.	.	TGTGCCAGCAGTTTGCCCTTGGGGGGGGTAAATGGAAACACCATATATTTT	CASSLPLGGVNGNTIYF
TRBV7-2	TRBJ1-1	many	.	TGTGCCAGCAGGTCCAGGGTGGGGAGGGCTGAAGCTTTCTTT	CASRSRVGRAEAFF
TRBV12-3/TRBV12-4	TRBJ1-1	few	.	TGTGCCAGCAGTTTAACGGTTTGGAACACTGAAGCTTTCTTT	CASSLTVWNTEAFF
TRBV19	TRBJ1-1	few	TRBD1	TGTGCCAGTAGTATAGCCAGGACAGGGGGCTTGAACACTGAAGCTTTCTTT	CASSIARTGGLNTEAFF
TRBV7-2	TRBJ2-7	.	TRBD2	TGTGCCAGCGCCGCTTGGCTAGCGGGGGGAAGCTCCTACGAGCAGTACTTC	CASAAWLAGGSSYEQYF
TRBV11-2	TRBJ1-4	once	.	TGTGCCAGCAGCTCTAGACCGAACGGGCCAACTAATGAAAAACTGTTTTTT	CASSSRPNGPTNEKLFF
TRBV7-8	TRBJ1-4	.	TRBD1	TGTGCCAGCAGCTTAACAACAGGGGGGACCGCCTTCAATGAAAAACTGTTTTTT	CASSLTTGGTAFNEKLFF
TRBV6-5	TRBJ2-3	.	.	TGTGCCAGCAGTTACAGCAACGACGGCACAGATACGCAGTATTTT	CASSYSNDGTDTQYF
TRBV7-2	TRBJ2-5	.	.	TGTGCCAGCAGCTTAAAGACCCGAGTAGCCCAGTACTTC	CASSLKTRVAQYF
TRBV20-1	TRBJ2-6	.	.	TGCAGTGCCCTCGGGAGAGGGGGCCCTGGGGCCAACGTCCTGACTTTC	CSALGRGGPGANVLTF
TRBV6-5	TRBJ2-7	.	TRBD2	TGTGCCAGCAGTCCCCCCGAGCGGGGGATCTACGAGCAGTACTTC	CASSPPERGIYEQYF
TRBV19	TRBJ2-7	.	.	TGTGCCACCACCGAAGGCGGCGGTTCGAGCGAGCAGTACTTC	CATTEGGGSSEQYF
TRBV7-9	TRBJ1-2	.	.	TGTGCCAGCAGCTTAACCACAGGCCCCTATGGCTACACCTTC	CASSLTTGPYGYTF
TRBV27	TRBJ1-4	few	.	TGTGCCAGCAGTGAAAAGGGTGAAAAACTGTTTTTT	CASSEKGEKLFF
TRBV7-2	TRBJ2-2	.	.	TGTGCCAGCAGCTTAGTTAGGAGGGAGAACACCGGGGAGCTGTTTTTT	CASSLVRRENTGELFF
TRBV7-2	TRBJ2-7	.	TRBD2	TGTGCCAGCAGCCGTGAGGCGGGAGAACCGGCCTACGAGCAGTACTTC	CASSREAGEPAYEQYF
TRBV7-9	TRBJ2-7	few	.	TGTGCCAGCGCTTCTCCTGGGGGGGCGGTCGAGCAGTACTTC	CASASPGGAVEQYF
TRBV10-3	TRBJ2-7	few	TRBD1	TGTGCCATCAGTGAGTCGAAGGGACAGGGAGGCGAGCAGTACTTC	CAISESKGQGGEQYF